This T cell receptor beta chain came from a study of beta chain features in type 1 diabetes. Overall study results and limits: Moderately but significantly shorter TCRB CDR3s were found in Type 1 diabetes patients in all four CD4+ subsets. HLA influence on TCRB rearrangement stayed unresolved here. PCR, the amplification step, might favor shorter templates, equally in patients and controls.

Reverse transcribing all isolated RNA meant expressed TCRB transcripts were sequenced. Clones were read by immunoSEQ multiplex PCR, and TCRdb kept only the in-frame ones, dropping some. The data show 140,000 to 150,000 clones, approximately 13% seen once. V was pared by 5 bases and J by 9 bases, with 6 bases of the junction left unmatched. The germline V gene encodes CDR1 MGHDK and CDR2 SYGVNS. The CDR3 spans 15 residues. Notes on this clone: Antigen specificity is unknown.

Isolation of CD4+ naive, central memory, regulatory and stem cell-like memory cells was achieved by sorting via CD45RO/CCR7/CD25/CD127/CD95/CD27. The J gene is TRBJ1-6, the V gene TRBV25-1; 11 bases are a match to TRBD1. Sample: central memory CD4+ T cells from blood. The receptor was isolated from a man aged 18 to 29 with type 1 diabetes. The CDR3 region is CASSPPGTGGSPLHF. The CDR3 nucleotides are TGTGCCAGCAGTCCGCCCGGGACAGGGGGTTCACCCCTCCACTTT.